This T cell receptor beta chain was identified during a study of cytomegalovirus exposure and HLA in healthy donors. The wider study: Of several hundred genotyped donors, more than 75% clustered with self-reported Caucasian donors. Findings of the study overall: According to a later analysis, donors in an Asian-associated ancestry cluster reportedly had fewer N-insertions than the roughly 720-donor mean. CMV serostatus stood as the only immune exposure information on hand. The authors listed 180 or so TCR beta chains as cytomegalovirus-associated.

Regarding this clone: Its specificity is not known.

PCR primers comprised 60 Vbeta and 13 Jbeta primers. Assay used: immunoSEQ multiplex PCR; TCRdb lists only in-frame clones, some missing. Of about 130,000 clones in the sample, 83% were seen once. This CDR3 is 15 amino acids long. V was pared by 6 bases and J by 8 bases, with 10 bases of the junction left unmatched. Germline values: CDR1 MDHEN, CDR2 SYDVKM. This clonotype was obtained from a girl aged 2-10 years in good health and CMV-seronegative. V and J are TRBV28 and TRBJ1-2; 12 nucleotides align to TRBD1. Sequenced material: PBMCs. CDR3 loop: CASSLRGQGAKGYTF. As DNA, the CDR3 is TGTGCCAGCAGCCTACGGGGACAGGGGGCGAAGGGCTACACCTTC.